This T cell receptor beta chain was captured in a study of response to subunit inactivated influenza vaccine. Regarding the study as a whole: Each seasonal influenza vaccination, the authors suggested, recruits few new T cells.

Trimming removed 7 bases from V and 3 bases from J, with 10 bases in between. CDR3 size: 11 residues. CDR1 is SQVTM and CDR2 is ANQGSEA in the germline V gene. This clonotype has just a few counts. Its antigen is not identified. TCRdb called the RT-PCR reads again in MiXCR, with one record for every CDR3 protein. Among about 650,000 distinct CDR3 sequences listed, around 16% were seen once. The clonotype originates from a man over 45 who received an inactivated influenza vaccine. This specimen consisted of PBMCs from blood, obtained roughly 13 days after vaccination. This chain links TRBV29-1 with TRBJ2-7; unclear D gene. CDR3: CSAIHYYEQYF. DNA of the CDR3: TGCAGCGCCATACATTACTACGAGCAGTACTTC.